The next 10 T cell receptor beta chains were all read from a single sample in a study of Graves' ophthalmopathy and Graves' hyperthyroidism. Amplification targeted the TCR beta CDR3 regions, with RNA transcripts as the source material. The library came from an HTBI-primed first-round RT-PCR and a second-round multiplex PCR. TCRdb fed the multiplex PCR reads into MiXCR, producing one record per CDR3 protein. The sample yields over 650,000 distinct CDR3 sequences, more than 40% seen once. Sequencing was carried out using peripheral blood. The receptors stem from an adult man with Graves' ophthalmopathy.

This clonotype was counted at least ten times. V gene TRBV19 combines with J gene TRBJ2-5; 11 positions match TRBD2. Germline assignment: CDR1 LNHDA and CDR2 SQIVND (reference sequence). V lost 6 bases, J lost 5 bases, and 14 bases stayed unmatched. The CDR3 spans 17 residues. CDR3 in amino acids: CASSTGTSGHLGETQYF. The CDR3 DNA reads TGTGCCAGTAGCACCGGGACTAGCGGACACCTAGGGGAGACCCAGTACTTC.

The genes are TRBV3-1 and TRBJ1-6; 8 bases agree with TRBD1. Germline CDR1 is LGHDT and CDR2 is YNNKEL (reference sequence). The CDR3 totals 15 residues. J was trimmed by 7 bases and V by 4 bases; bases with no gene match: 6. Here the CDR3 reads CASSRATGENSPLHF. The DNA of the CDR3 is TGTGCCAGCAGCCGCGCGACAGGGGAGAATTCACCCCTCCACTTT.

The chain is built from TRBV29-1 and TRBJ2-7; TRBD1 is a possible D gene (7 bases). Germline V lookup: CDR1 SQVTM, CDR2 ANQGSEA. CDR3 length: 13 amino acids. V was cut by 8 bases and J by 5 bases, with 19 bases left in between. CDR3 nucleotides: TGCAGCAGCTTGGCGCAGGGGGGCAACGAGCAGTACTTC. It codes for CSSLAQGGNEQYF.

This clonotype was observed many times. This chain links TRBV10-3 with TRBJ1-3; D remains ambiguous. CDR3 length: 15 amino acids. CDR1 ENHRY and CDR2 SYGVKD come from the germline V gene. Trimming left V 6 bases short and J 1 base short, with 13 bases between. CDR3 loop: CAIRDETLSGNTIYF. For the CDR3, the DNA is TGTGCCATCAGGGACGAGACCTTATCTGGAAACACCATATATTTT.

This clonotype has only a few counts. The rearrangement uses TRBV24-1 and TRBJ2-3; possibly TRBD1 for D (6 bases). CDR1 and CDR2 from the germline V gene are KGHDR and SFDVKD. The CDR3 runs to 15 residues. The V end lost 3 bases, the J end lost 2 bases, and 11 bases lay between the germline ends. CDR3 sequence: CATSDHQGHTDTQYF. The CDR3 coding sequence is TGTGCCACCAGTGATCACCAGGGACACACAGATACGCAGTATTTT.

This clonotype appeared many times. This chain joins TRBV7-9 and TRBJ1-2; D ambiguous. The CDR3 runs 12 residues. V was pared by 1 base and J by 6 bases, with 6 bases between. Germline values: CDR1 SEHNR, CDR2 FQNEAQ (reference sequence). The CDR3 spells CASSLVQDGYTF. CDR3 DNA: TGTGCCAGCAGCTTAGTTCAGGATGGCTACACCTTC.

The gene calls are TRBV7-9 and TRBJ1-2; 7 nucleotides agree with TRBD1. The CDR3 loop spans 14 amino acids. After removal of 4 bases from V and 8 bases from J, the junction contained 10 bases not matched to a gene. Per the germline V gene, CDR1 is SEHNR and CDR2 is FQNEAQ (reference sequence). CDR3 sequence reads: CASSSGTAGEGYTF. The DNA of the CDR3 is TGTGCCAGCAGCTCCGGGACAGCTGGAGAAGGCTACACCTTC.

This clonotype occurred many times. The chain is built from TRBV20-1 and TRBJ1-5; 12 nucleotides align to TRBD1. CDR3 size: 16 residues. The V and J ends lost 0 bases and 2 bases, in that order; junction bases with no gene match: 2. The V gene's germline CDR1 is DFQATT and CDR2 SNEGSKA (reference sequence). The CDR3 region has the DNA TGCAGTGCTAGAGAAGGGACAGGGGGCCGCAATCAGCCCCAGCATTTT. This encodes CSAREGTGGRNQPQHF.

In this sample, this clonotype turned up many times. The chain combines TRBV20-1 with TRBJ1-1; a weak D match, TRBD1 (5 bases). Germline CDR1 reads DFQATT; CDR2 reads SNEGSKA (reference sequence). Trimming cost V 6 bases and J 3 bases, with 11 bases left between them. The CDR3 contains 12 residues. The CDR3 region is CSAGGFDTEAFF. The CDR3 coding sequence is TGCAGTGCCGGGGGTTTCGACACTGAAGCTTTCTTT.

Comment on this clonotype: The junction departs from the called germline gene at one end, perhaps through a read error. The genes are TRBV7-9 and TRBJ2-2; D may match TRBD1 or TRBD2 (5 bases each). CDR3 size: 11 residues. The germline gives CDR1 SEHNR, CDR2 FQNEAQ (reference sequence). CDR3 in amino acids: CASSLDGGLFF. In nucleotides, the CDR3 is TGTGCCAGCAGCTTAGATGGGGGGCTGTTTTTT.